The 10 T cell receptor beta chains given below trace back to one sample, sequenced in a study of control samples from healthy donors and cancer patients. Some clones are missing from TCRdb's copy, which holds only in-frame ones; the method was immunoSEQ multiplex PCR. This sample has about 92,000 clones; approximately 78% occur once, and the top ten carry over 7.5%. The source material was blood. Receptors were obtained from a woman aged 60-75 years in good health.

The V call is TRBV3-1 (or the pseudogene TRBV3-2), the J call TRBJ2-2, with TRBD1 matching over 7 bases. CDR3 size: 16 residues. Trimming took 0 bases from V and 5 from J; bases not matched to a gene: 6. From germline, CDR1 is LGHDT and CDR2 YNNKEL (reference sequence). Written as DNA, the CDR3 is TGTGCCAGCAGCCAAGACCGCACAGGGGAGACCGGGGAGCTGTTTTTT. Protein product: CASSQDRTGETGELFF.

The rearrangement uses TRBV13 and TRBJ1-5; TRBD1 agrees at 11 bases. Unmatched junction bases numbered 14, after V lost 3 bases and J lost 1 base. The CDR3 extends over 20 amino acids. Per the germline V gene, CDR1 is PRHDT and CDR2 is FYEKMQ (reference sequence). The CDR3 nucleotides are TGTGCCAGCAGCTTCTCTACCGGGGACAGGGGGATTATGAGCAATCAGCCCCAGCATTTT. As protein: CASSFSTGDRGIMSNQPQHF. The full variable domain, with the rest looked up from reference TRBV13 and TRBJ1-5, is AAGVIQSPRHLIKEKRETATLKCYPIPRHDTVYWYQQGPGQDPQFLISFYEKMQSDKGSIPDRFSAQQFSDYHSELNMSSLELGDSALYFCASSFSTGDRGIMSNQPQHFGDGTRLSIL.

The rearrangement joins TRBV5-4 to TRBJ2-5; TRBD1 agrees at 8 bases. The length of the CDR3 is 15 residues. The germline CDR1 and CDR2 sequences are SGHNT and YYREEE (reference sequence). V lost 4 bases to trimming and J lost 2 bases; unmatched junction nucleotides: 7. The CDR3 nucleotides read TGTGCCAGCAGCCGGACAGGGACGGATCAAGAGACCCAGTACTTC. This translates into CASSRTGTDQETQYF.

The chain carries TRBV5-1 and TRBJ1-1; tentative D call: TRBD1 (5 bases). The CDR3 length is 13 residues. Germline V gene lookup returns CDR1 SGHRS and CDR2 YFSETQ. The V end lost 7 bases, the J end lost 0 bases, and 10 bases lay between the germline ends. The CDR3 spells CASGTGMNTEAFF. The CDR3 DNA follows: TGCGCCAGCGGTACAGGCATGAACACTGAAGCTTTCTTT.

The chain joins TRBV13 to TRBJ2-7; possible D gene TRBD1, 7 bases. CDR1 and CDR2 from the germline V gene are PRHDT and FYEKMQ (reference sequence). The V end was cut by 5 bases, the J end by 7 bases, with 15 bases between. This CDR3 contains 13 residues. The CDR3: CASSTRGRWEQYF. Here the CDR3 DNA reads TGTGCCAGCAGCACCAGGGGGAGGTGGGAGCAGTACTTC.

About this clone: Different DNA sequences within this sample yield the same CDR3. The rearrangement joins TRBV19 to TRBJ1-1; perhaps TRBD1 as D (5 bases). Per the germline V gene, CDR1 is LNHDA and CDR2 is SQIVND (reference sequence). This CDR3 has 12 amino acids. V lost 7 bases to trimming and J lost 5 bases, with 11 bases between them. CDR3 bases: TGTGCCAGTACCCTGGGGGGGACTGAAGCTTTCTTT. It translates to CASTLGGTEAFF.

The rearrangement uses TRBV10-1 and TRBJ2-6; D gene uncertain. V lost 6 bases, J lost 4 bases, and 13 bases lay in between. This CDR3 is 15 amino acids long. Looked up from germline, CDR1 is WNHNN and CDR2 is SYGVQD (reference sequence). The CDR3 DNA reads as TGCGCCAGCAGCCGTGACCGGGTCGGGGCCAACGTCCTGACTTTC. Translation gives CASSRDRVGANVLTF.

V gene TRBV6-1 combines with J gene TRBJ2-1, with a weak D call TRBD2 (6 bases). Germline lookup yields CDR1 MNHNS and CDR2 SASEGT. Deletions cut 4 bases from V and 2 bases from J, with 15 bases between. The CDR3 length is 16 residues. CDR3 loop: CASSGGGTPPYNEQFF. DNA of the CDR3: TGTGCCAGCAGTGGGGGCGGGACCCCCCCCTACAATGAGCAGTTCTTC.

The V call is TRBV21-1, the J call TRBJ1-5; the tabulated D call, TRBD1, remains unverified against the DNA. TRBV21-1 is shown as a pseudogene. The CDR3 consists of 16 residues. CDR3 nucleotides: TGTGCCAGCAGCAAAGGTGTACCAGGGTCAAATCAGCCCCAGCATTTT. The encoded protein is CASSKGVPGSNQPQHF.

The chain is built from TRBV5-5 and TRBJ1-6; D is uncertain. The germline CDR1 and CDR2 sequences are SGHKS and YYEKEE (reference sequence). This CDR3 has 13 amino acids. V lost 4 bases, J lost 6 bases, and 8 bases lay in between. CDR3 coding DNA: TGTGCCAGCAGCCTATCGATTAATTCACCCCTCCACTTT. It codes for CASSLSINSPLHF.